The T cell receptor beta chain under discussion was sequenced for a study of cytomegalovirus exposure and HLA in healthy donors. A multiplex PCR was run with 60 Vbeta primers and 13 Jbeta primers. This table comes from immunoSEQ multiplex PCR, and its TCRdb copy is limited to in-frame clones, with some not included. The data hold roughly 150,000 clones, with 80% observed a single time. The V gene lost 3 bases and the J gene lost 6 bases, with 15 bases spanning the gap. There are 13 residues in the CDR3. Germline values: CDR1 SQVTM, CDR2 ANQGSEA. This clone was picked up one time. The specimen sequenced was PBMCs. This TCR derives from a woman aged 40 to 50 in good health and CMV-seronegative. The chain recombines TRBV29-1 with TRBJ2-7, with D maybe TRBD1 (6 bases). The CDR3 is CSVEGQGTVEQYF. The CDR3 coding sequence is TGCAGCGTTGAGGGCCAGGGGACGGTCGAGCAGTACTTC.